What follows are 31 T cell receptor beta chains derived from one specimen sequenced in a study of T cell responses to AZD1222 COVID-19 vaccine. Sequencing was performed with immunoSEQ multiplex PCR; in TCRdb, only in-frame clones are kept and a portion is missing. The table includes more than 140,000 clones, approximately 88% detected once. The sample here was peripheral blood, taken on day 0 of MenACWY control vaccination. The origin of the receptors is an adult in good health.

This chain uses TRBV28 with TRBJ1-1; 9 nucleotides line up with TRBD1. Germline CDR1 and CDR2: MDHEN and SYDVKM. The CDR3 contains 14 residues. With 4 bases clipped from V and 5 bases from J, the junction kept 5 bases outside the gene matches. The CDR3 nucleotides read TGTGCCAGCAGTTCCACAGGGGGCGGGACTGAAGCTTTCTTT. Translated, it gives CASSSTGGGTEAFF.

V and J are TRBV11-3 and TRBJ2-6, with D unclear. Germline CDR1 and CDR2: SGHNT and YENEEA. Trimming removed 1 base at V and 1 base at J, with 8 bases between. The CDR3 is made up of 16 amino acids. CDR3 residues: CASSLGAESGANVLTF. The CDR3 coding sequence is TGTGCCAGCAGCTTAGGGGCGGAATCTGGGGCCAACGTCCTGACTTTC.

This clone was recorded once. The J gene is TRBJ2-1, the V gene TRBV3-1 (or the pseudogene TRBV3-2), with D perhaps matching TRBD2 (6 bases). Trimming pared 5 bases from V and 2 bases from J, leaving 16 bases between. This CDR3 comprises 16 residues. The V gene's germline CDR1 is LGHDT and CDR2 YNNKEL (reference sequence). In DNA form, the CDR3 reads TGTGCCAGCAGCGTCCGGGGGAGGATCGCCTACAATGAGCAGTTCTTC. Residues: CASSVRGRIAYNEQFF.

The chain couples TRBV29-1 to TRBJ1-2, with D tentatively TRBD1 (5 bases). The CDR3 runs 15 residues. CDR1 SQVTM and CDR2 ANQGSEA come from the germline V gene. The V end was cut by 6 bases, the J end by 0 bases, with 17 bases between. CDR3 in amino acids: CSVRDSGQANYGYTF. As DNA, the CDR3 is TGCAGCGTCCGGGACTCAGGACAAGCTAACTATGGCTACACCTTC.

J is TRBJ2-7 and V is TRBV5-4, with D perhaps TRBD1 (6 bases). The CDR3 extends over 15 amino acids. Germline loops: CDR1 SGHNT, CDR2 YYREEE (reference sequence). Trimming stripped 0 bases from V and 6 bases from J, with 16 bases between. The CDR3 region is CASSLGRQGLGEQYF. The CDR3 nucleotides read TGTGCCAGCAGCTTGGGTCGTCAGGGGTTAGGCGAGCAGTACTTC.

The chain joins TRBV5-6 to TRBJ2-5; 9 positions match TRBD2. CDR1 SGHDT and CDR2 YYEEEE come from the germline V gene. V shed 2 bases and J 3 bases; nucleotides not matched to a gene: 8. CDR3 length: 16 amino acids. As DNA, the CDR3 is TGTGCCAGCAGCTTTTTTTGGCGGGGGGGAAAAGAGACCCAGTACTTC. Its protein is CASSFFWRGGKETQYF.

The chain employs TRBV5-5 and TRBJ2-7, with D possibly being TRBD2 (7 bases). V was pared by 1 base and J by 2 bases, with 16 bases between. The CDR3 runs 16 residues. Germline V gene data show CDR1 as SGHKS and CDR2 as YYEKEE (reference sequence). CDR3 protein: CASSLRGGDTAYEQYF. The CDR3 DNA sequence: TGTGCCAGCAGCTTGAGGGGGGGGGACACCGCCTACGAGCAGTACTTC.

The chain joins TRBV6-6 to TRBJ2-5; D uncertain. V lost 0 bases and J lost 2, with 1 base in between. This CDR3 contains 12 residues. CDR1 and CDR2 (germline): MNHNY, SVGAGI (reference sequence). CDR3 coding DNA: TGTGCCAGCAGTTACTCGCAAGAGACCCAGTACTTC. Its translation is CASSYSQETQYF.

The chain couples TRBV4-1 to TRBJ1-1, with TRBD1 matching over 9 bases. CDR3 length: 17 residues. The trim removed 0 bases at V and 1 base at J, leaving 6 bases unmatched. The germline CDR1 and CDR2 sequences are MGHRA and YSYEKL. This CDR3 is CASSQERTGVPNTEAFF. For the CDR3, the DNA is TGCGCCAGCAGCCAAGAAAGGACAGGGGTCCCGAACACTGAAGCTTTCTTT.

This clone has just one count. The J gene is TRBJ2-5, the V gene TRBV5-6, with 9 bases lining up with TRBD1. Germline CDR1 SGHDT, CDR2 YYEEEE. The CDR3 is made up of 15 amino acids. V was pared by 3 bases and J by 4 bases, with 7 bases of the junction left unmatched. CDR3 sequence: CASSSGTGLAETQYF. In DNA, the CDR3 is TGTGCCAGCAGCTCCGGGACAGGGTTGGCAGAGACCCAGTACTTC. Combining the CDR3 with reference TRBV5-6 and TRBJ2-5 gives the whole variable domain DAGVTQSPTHLIKTRGQQVTLRCSPKSGHDTVSWYQQALGQGPQFIFQYYEEEERQRGNFPDRFSGHQFPNYSSELNVNALLLGDSALYLCASSSGTGLAETQYFGPGTRLLVL.

V is TRBV12-2 and J is TRBJ2-7; the D call TRBD1 from the table was never checked on the DNA. TRBV12-2 is flagged as a pseudogene. The CDR3 spans 12 residues. This CDR3 reads CASRHQGYEQYF. As DNA, the CDR3 is TGTGCAAGTCGCCACCAGGGGTACGAGCAGTACTTC.

The chain is built from TRBV7-3 and TRBJ2-2; D gene unclear. The length of the CDR3 is 14 residues. Trimming took 6 bases from V and 0 from J, leaving 8 bases between them. Per the germline V gene, CDR1 is SGHTA and CDR2 is FQGTGA. CDR3 loop: CASSLAPNTGELFF. The CDR3 nucleotides are TGTGCCAGCAGTCTGGCGCCGAACACCGGGGAGCTGTTTTTT. The entire variable domain, with the rest obtained from reference TRBV7-3 and TRBJ2-2, is as follows: GAGVSQTPSNKVTEKGKYVELRCDPISGHTALYWYRQSLGQGPEFLIYFQGTGAADDSGLPNDRFFAVRPEGSVSTLKIQRTERGDSAVYLCASSLAPNTGELFFGEGSRLTVL.

In regard to this clone: The sample holds other DNA sequences that translate to the same CDR3. V gene TRBV7-8 combines with J gene TRBJ1-5; D is unresolved. Deletions cut 1 base from V and 0 bases from J, with 7 bases between. This CDR3 contains 15 residues. Germline assignment: CDR1 SGHVS and CDR2 FQNEAQ. CDR3: CASSLGRISNQPQHF. Written as DNA, the CDR3 is TGTGCCAGCAGCTTAGGCAGGATTAGCAATCAGCCCCAGCATTTT.

The chain recombines TRBV5-1 with TRBJ2-1, with 14 bases lining up with TRBD2. CDR1 is SGHRS, CDR2 YFSETQ, per germline. Trimming took 3 bases from V and 7 from J; bases not matched to a gene: 12. The CDR3 runs 18 residues. Here the CDR3 reads CASSSRLAGGPLENEQFF. The CDR3 DNA sequence: TGCGCCAGCAGCTCCCGACTAGCGGGGGGGCCATTAGAAAATGAGCAGTTCTTC.

The chain is built from TRBV20-1 and TRBJ2-7; D perhaps matches TRBD2 (5 bases). The CDR3 totals 13 residues. Trimming pared 3 bases from V and 6 bases from J, leaving 15 bases between. Germline loops: CDR1 DFQATT, CDR2 SNEGSKA (reference sequence). The CDR3 region is CSASVSGEGEQYF. The CDR3 bases are TGCAGTGCTAGTGTTTCCGGGGAAGGCGAGCAGTACTTC.

J is TRBJ2-5 and V is TRBV7-2, with TRBD1 as a possible D gene (5 bases). CDR1 is SGHTA and CDR2 is FQGNSA in the germline V gene. The CDR3 runs to 13 residues. Trimming shortened V by 2 bases and J by 3 bases, and 7 bases separated the two germline ends. The CDR3 region has the DNA TGTGCCAGCAGCTTAACCAGGGAAGAGACCCAGTACTTC. Translated: CASSLTREETQYF.

This chain connects TRBV6-5 to TRBJ2-4; 8 bases align to TRBD2. This CDR3 spans 12 amino acids. Trimming removed 6 bases from V and 13 bases from J; junction bases left unmatched: 8. Germline CDR1 and CDR2: MNHEY and SVGAGI. Here the CDR3 reads CASSDIAGWQYF. The CDR3 DNA is TGTGCCAGCAGCGATATAGCGGGGTGGCAGTACTTC.

The chain employs TRBV6-2 or TRBV6-3 and TRBJ2-2; 7 nucleotides match TRBD1. The germline CDR1 and CDR2 sequences are MNHEY and SVGEGT. Germline trimming cut 2 bases from V and 4 bases from J; bases unmatched to any gene: 4. The CDR3 extends over 15 amino acids. The CDR3 DNA is TGTGCCAGCAGTTACCAGGGGGAAAGCACCGGGGAGCTGTTTTTT. Protein sequence: CASSYQGESTGELFF.

For this clone: Mismatch with germline at one junction end may stem from a read error. V gene TRBV7-7 combines with J gene TRBJ2-3; weak D call: TRBD1 (5 bases). The CDR3 spans 14 residues. CDR1 is SSHAT, CDR2 FNYEAQ, per germline (reference sequence). CDR3 in amino acids: CASSSGSGTDTQYF. CDR3 sequence (DNA): TGTGCTAGCAGCTCAGGGTCTGGCACAGATACGCAGTATTTT.

The V call is TRBV7-2, the J call TRBJ2-7, with TRBD2 identical over 7 bases. CDR3 length: 15 residues. Germline-derived CDR1 and CDR2 are SGHTA and FQGNSA. J was trimmed by 4 bases and V by 1 base; bases with no gene match: 7. The CDR3 spells CASSLGGGPLYEQYF. CDR3 bases: TGTGCCAGCAGCTTAGGGGGGGGACCCTTATACGAGCAGTACTTC.

The table lists this clone with a few counts. The V and J genes are TRBV7-2 and TRBJ1-5; D may be TRBD1 (5 bases). Germline V CDR1 and CDR2: SGHTA, FQGNSA. The CDR3 consists of 14 residues. V lost 3 bases, J lost 2 bases, and 8 bases lay in between. The CDR3 here is CASSLETGNQPQHF. The CDR3 coding sequence is TGTGCCAGCAGCTTGGAGACAGGCAATCAGCCCCAGCATTTT.

The chain is built from TRBV5-6 and TRBJ1-2, with 7 bases aligning to TRBD1. This CDR3 region has 15 residues. Germline V gene sequence: CDR1 SGHDT, CDR2 YYEEEE. V was pared by 3 bases and J by 4 bases, with 9 bases of the junction left unmatched. Here the CDR3 DNA reads TGTGCCAGCAGCTGGGGACAGATCGACAGCTATGGCTACACCTTC. This gives the protein CASSWGQIDSYGYTF.

J is TRBJ1-1 and V is TRBV19; no firm D call. CDR3 length: 13 amino acids. Trimming took off 6 bases at V and 5 bases at J, with 13 bases between the two ends. The germline CDR1 and CDR2 sequences are LNHDA and SQIVND (reference sequence). CDR3 coding DNA: TGTGCCAGTAGCCGGTGGGAGGCGACTGAAGCTTTCTTT. This sequence encodes CASSRWEATEAFF.

The chain couples TRBV28 to TRBJ1-4; D perhaps matches TRBD1 (5 bases). Germline V CDR1 and CDR2: MDHEN, SYDVKM. V gave up 8 bases and J gave up 7 bases, with 17 bases separating them. This CDR3 contains 14 residues. For the CDR3, the DNA is TGTGCCAGCCGGAAGGGGAGGGAGAGTGAAAAACTGTTTTTT. This encodes CASRKGRESEKLFF. The whole variable domain, remainder taken from reference TRBV28 and TRBJ1-4, is DVKVTQSSRYLVKRTGEKVFLECVQDMDHENMFWYRQDPGLGLRLIYFSYDVKMKEKGDIPEGYSVSREKKERFSLILESASTNQTSMYLCASRKGRESEKLFFGSGTQLSVL.

The chain combines TRBV28 with TRBJ2-7; the D is unclear. The CDR3 sequence is 13 residues long. The germline gives CDR1 MDHEN, CDR2 SYDVKM. V was pared by 3 bases and J by 4 bases, with 10 bases between. Written as DNA, the CDR3 is TGTGCCAGCAGTTTCGACACGCATTACGAGCAGTACTTC. Encoded protein: CASSFDTHYEQYF.

The V gene is TRBV7-9, the J gene TRBJ1-1; D unresolved. This CDR3 spans 12 amino acids. The V and J ends lost 3 bases and 1 base respectively, with 3 bases between them. Germline V lookup: CDR1 SEHNR, CDR2 FQNEAQ (reference sequence). CDR3 residues: CASSFQNTEAFF. The CDR3 region has the DNA TGTGCCAGCAGCTTTCAGAACACTGAAGCTTTCTTT. The variable domain in full, completed from reference TRBV7-9 and TRBJ1-1, reads DTGVSQNPRHKITKRGQNVTFRCDPISEHNRLYWYRQTLGQGPEFLTYFQNEAQLEKSRLLSDRFSAERPKGSFSTLEIQRTEQGDSAMYLCASSFQNTEAFFGQGTRLTVV.

J is TRBJ2-3 and V is TRBV7-3; TRBD1 is a possible D gene (5 bases). Trimming cost V 6 bases and J 2 bases, with 12 bases left between them. Germline-derived CDR1 and CDR2 are SGHTA and FQGTGA. The CDR3 is 14 amino acids. In DNA, the CDR3 is TGTGCCAGCAGTAACGACAGATACACAGATACGCAGTATTTT. Its translation is CASSNDRYTDTQYF.

The chain employs TRBV11-3 and TRBJ1-6, with TRBD1 as a possible D gene (6 bases). This CDR3 comprises 15 residues. V was clipped by 3 bases and J by 7 bases, with 13 bases between them. Germline CDR1 reads SGHNT; CDR2 reads YENEEA. The CDR3 reads CASSLSGTKNSPLHF. CDR3 DNA sequence: TGTGCCAGCAGCTTGTCCGGGACAAAAAATTCACCCCTCCACTTT.

The chain joins TRBV5-1 to TRBJ1-1, with D hard to call. The CDR3 has 13 amino acids. The germline V gene has CDR1 SGHRS and CDR2 YFSETQ. With 4 bases removed from V and 0 bases from J, the gap between germline ends came to 7 bases. The CDR3 is CASSQNLNTEAFF. DNA for the CDR3: TGCGCCAGCAGCCAGAACTTGAACACTGAAGCTTTCTTT.

The chain carries TRBV5-4 and TRBJ2-1, with TRBD1 identical over 12 bases. The V gene's germline CDR1 is SGHNT and CDR2 YYREEE (reference sequence). The V and J ends lost 4 bases and 6 bases, in that order; junction bases with no gene match: 5. CDR3 length: 15 residues. In DNA, the CDR3 is TGTGCCAGCAGCGCCGGGACAGGGGGCTTCAATGAGCAGTTCTTC. As protein: CASSAGTGGFNEQFF.

The rearrangement joins TRBV24-1 to TRBJ2-5; 15 bases match TRBD2. Germline V CDR1 and CDR2: KGHDR, SFDVKD. J was trimmed by 1 base and V by 4 bases; bases with no gene match: 9. The CDR3 extends over 19 amino acids. CDR3 protein: CATSEPGTSGGPFQETQYF. Written as DNA, the CDR3 is TGTGCCACCAGTGAGCCCGGGACTAGCGGGGGGCCGTTCCAAGAGACCCAGTACTTC.